This T cell receptor beta chain was profiled in a study of blood T cell repertoires in COVID-19. Across the study: Samples representing acute and convalescent COVID-19 were sourced from the United States, Italy and Spain. Nucleic acid was either cDNA or gDNA, and it came from T cells, B-cell-depleted T cells, or PBMCs.

The authors' processing: From reference gene primer amplification, estimates of nucleated cell counts were derived. Sequenced by immunoSEQ multiplex PCR; TCRdb stores in-frame clones only, minus some. The D gene and trimming were derived from the DNA, and the V and J assignments and clone size from that table. The repertoire consists of about 160,000 clones, with 84% occurring once and the leading ten covering under 2.5%. Germline CDR1 and CDR2: GTSNPN and SVGIG (reference sequence). The CDR3 contains 14 residues. Trimming removed 1 base at V and 0 bases at J, with 7 bases between. The clonotype originates from a man aged 70 or older with acute or convalescent COVID-19. The chain couples TRBV30 to TRBJ1-5, with D possibly matching TRBD1 (6 bases). The sample taken for sequencing was peripheral blood. The CDR3 reads CAWSGGGSNQPQHF. Written as DNA, the CDR3 is TGTGCCTGGAGTGGAGGGGGTAGCAATCAGCCCCAGCATTTT.